The clone carrying this T cell receptor beta chain was detected many times. The record originates from a study of identical twins. TCRdb called the 5' RACE reads again in MiXCR, with one record for every CDR3 protein. This sample has fewer than 900,000 distinct CDR3 sequences; 20% to 25% occur once, and the top ten carry around 4.5%. CDR3 length: 17 amino acids. The V gene lost 5 bases and the J gene lost 1 base, with 20 bases spanning the gap. The sample was also reused in another study, on T cells expressing NK-cell markers.

Sequencing was done on a sample of PBMCs. The TCR originated in a woman younger than 30 in good health. J is TRBJ1-1 and V is TRBV12-3 or TRBV12-4, with a tentative D call TRBD1 (6 bases). In DNA form, the CDR3 reads TGTGCCAGCAGTCCCAGGGGATTTTTAAGAGCGAACACTGAAGCTTTCTTT. Translated: CASSPRGFLRANTEAFF.